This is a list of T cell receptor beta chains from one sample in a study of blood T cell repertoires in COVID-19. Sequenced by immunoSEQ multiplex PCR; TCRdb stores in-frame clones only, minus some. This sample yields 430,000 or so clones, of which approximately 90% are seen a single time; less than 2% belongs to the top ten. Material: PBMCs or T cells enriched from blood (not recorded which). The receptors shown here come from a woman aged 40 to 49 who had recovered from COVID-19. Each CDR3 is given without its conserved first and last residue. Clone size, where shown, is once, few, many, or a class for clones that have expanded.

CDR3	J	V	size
ASSYQPVDRGGQETQY	TRBJ2-5	TRBV6-2/TRBV6-3	-
ASSFGGDQQETQY	TRBJ2-5	TRBV7-8	-
SASRQGWVKNIQY	TRBJ2-4	TRBV20-1	-
ASSADRADTQY	TRBJ2-3	TRBV7-8	-
ASSQYTSPGDEQF	TRBJ2-1	TRBV4-3	few
ASSQDGGTSGSYNEQF	TRBJ2-1	TRBV4-2	-
ATNQDILNTGELF	TRBJ2-2	TRBV19	few
ASSLNGREYNEQF	TRBJ2-1	TRBV9	-
ASSLGQGVIYEKLF	TRBJ1-4	TRBV7-9	-
ASSSEGDRGNTIY	TRBJ1-3	TRBV2	-
ASSLGPRGQETQY	TRBJ2-5	TRBV7-7	-
ASSARSGTGNTIY	TRBJ1-3	TRBV2	-
ASSLSFGTGFEKLF	TRBJ1-4	TRBV27	once
SVEGGDEQY	TRBJ2-7	TRBV29-1	-
ASFSRQGAPEQY	TRBJ2-7	TRBV27	-
ASSLAAGEQY	TRBJ2-7	TRBV13	-
ATSWGRQGIQPQH	TRBJ1-5	TRBV6-5	-
ASSVSGSNNEQF	TRBJ2-1	TRBV18	-
ASSQVVGSVAGELF	TRBJ2-2	TRBV4-3	-
ASSFQRREAKVEQF	TRBJ2-1	TRBV6-2/TRBV6-3	once
ASMGQGYGYT	TRBJ1-2	TRBV27	-
SARGAETQY	TRBJ2-5	TRBV20-1	-
ASSLRRGAEAF	TRBJ1-1	TRBV27	once
ASSLARGTGNTGELF	TRBJ2-2	TRBV5-1	-
ASSERGNQPQH	TRBJ1-5	TRBV25-1	-
ASSPGTGLPWGQPQH	TRBJ1-5	TRBV27	once
ASSISGELEQY	TRBJ2-7	TRBV19	-
ASSSGWDSSYNEQF	TRBJ2-1	TRBV5-4	-
ASSQDLITLNTGTGFYGYT	TRBJ1-2	TRBV3-1/TRBV3-2	-
ASSLAGTANTEAF	TRBJ1-1	TRBV11-3	once
ASSLERGNTGELF	TRBJ2-2	TRBV5-5	few
ASSQDTGTTGPGYNEQF	TRBJ2-1	TRBV4-1	-
ASTPAVAGAPPYNEQF	TRBJ2-1	TRBV19	-
ASSQTPGTRQETQY	TRBJ2-5	TRBV4-1	-
ASSLRTGDSNQPQH	TRBJ1-5	TRBV7-2	-
ASSLAYRGGGFSATEAF	TRBJ1-1	TRBV27	once
ASSSQGGTEGNTIY	TRBJ1-3	TRBV7-6	once
ASSLGIGGAREQY	TRBJ2-7	TRBV5-6	-
ASGFRPWTGSSYEQY	TRBJ2-7	TRBV12-5	-
ATGPGIAYEQY	TRBJ2-7	TRBV10-3	-
ASSQDLVASNEKLF	TRBJ1-4	TRBV4-1	-
ASSPGTGGLSNEKLF	TRBJ1-4	TRBV4-2	-
ATSRDKSEKLF	TRBJ1-4	TRBV15	-
ATSDRKFGTGAYNEQF	TRBJ2-1	TRBV24-1	-
ASSLSAGFNYGYT	TRBJ1-2	TRBV27	-
ASSLDSPGGYGYT	TRBJ1-2	TRBV5-1	-
ASSLLATMNTEAF	TRBJ1-1	TRBV7-2	-
ASSVGEFYEQY	TRBJ2-7	TRBV9	-
ASSFPGSPLH	TRBJ1-6	TRBV5-1	-
ASSLGTDSRDYLTGELF	TRBJ2-2	TRBV5-1	-
ASSLDRTIYNEQF	TRBJ2-1	TRBV5-1	-
ASNRPGQGAGEQY	TRBJ2-7	TRBV6-5	-
ASSLSQVANSPLH	TRBJ1-6	TRBV5-4	once
ASSHSPLYSPNYGYT	TRBJ1-2	TRBV16	few
ASSSQVDYT	TRBJ1-2	TRBV7-6	once
ASSLGAGEQY	TRBJ2-7	TRBV27	-
ASSRGREGRAEQF	TRBJ2-1	TRBV4-1	-
ASSATVNTEAF	TRBJ1-1	TRBV16	-
ASREQGSYNEQF	TRBJ2-1	TRBV2	-
ASSYYQTNEKLF	TRBJ1-4	TRBV6-5	-